The T cell receptor (beta chain) under discussion was sequenced for a study of blood T cell repertoires in COVID-19. Germline CDR1 MGHRA, CDR2 YSYEKL. The CDR3 is 13 amino acids. J lost 5 bases, V lost 6 bases, and 5 bases had no gene match. Sequencing used immunoSEQ multiplex PCR; TCRdb keeps in-frame clones, though not all of them. There are approximately 92,000 clones in the sample; around 88% occur only once, and approximately 20% lies in the top ten. The chain uses TRBV4-1 and TRBJ1-2; 8 positions agree with TRBD1. The sequenced sample was peripheral blood. The clonotype originates from a woman aged 55-69 years with COVID-19, enrolled during active disease. CDR3 nucleotides: TGCGCCAGCAGGAGGACAGGGACGTATGGCTACACCTTC. Translating it yields CASRRTGTYGYTF.